These 12 T cell receptor beta chains came from one sample sequenced in a study of blood T cells in healthy people across ages. Then a second PCR, running roughly 7 to 11 cycles, was carried out with a sample-barcoded 5' primer and a J-beta primer mix. One entry per CDR3 protein, called by TCRdb with MiXCR from the 5' RACE reads. The top ten clones hold less than 0.85% of a sample with roughly 1,000,000 distinct CDR3 sequences, roughly a quarter of them seen once. These data are also associated with another study on T cells of mothers and their children.

The source material was blood. The receptors here all came from a girl between 2 and 10 years old in good health.

The rearrangement joins TRBV28 to TRBJ1-2, with D perhaps matching TRBD1 (5 bases). CDR1 is MDHEN and CDR2 is SYDVKM in the germline V gene. The CDR3 length is 13 residues. Between the trimmed V and J ends, which lost 5 bases and 4 bases, there was a span of 11 bases. The chain's CDR3 is CASSEGLGYGYTF. CDR3 coding DNA: TGTGCCAGCAGTGAGGGGCTGGGCTATGGCTACACCTTC.

This clonotype showed up just a few times. The rearrangement joins TRBV20-1 to TRBJ2-6; 9 positions agree with TRBD1. The CDR3 is made up of 17 amino acids. Unmatched junction bases numbered 9, after V lost 6 bases and J lost 0 bases. From germline, CDR1 is DFQATT and CDR2 SNEGSKA (reference sequence). The DNA for the CDR3 is TGCAGTGCCACTCCGGGACAGGGAGTCTCTGGGGCCAACGTCCTGACTTTC. Translation gives CSATPGQGVSGANVLTF.

The chain couples TRBV6-5 to TRBJ2-7; D is undetermined. CDR1 and CDR2 (germline): MNHEY, SVGAGI. The V and J ends lost 0 bases and 4 bases respectively, with 7 bases between them. This CDR3 has 13 residues. CDR3 sequence reads: CASSYSMLYEQYF. In DNA form, the CDR3 reads TGTGCCAGCAGTTACTCGATGTTGTACGAGCAGTACTTC.

The chain employs TRBV7-9 and TRBJ1-6; weak D call: TRBD1 (6 bases). The CDR3 is 15 residues long. The ends were cut back, 5 bases at V and 7 bases at J, with 15 bases in the middle. Germline V CDR1 and CDR2: SEHNR, FQNEAQ (reference sequence). The CDR3 is CASSPDRSGNSPLHF. DNA of the CDR3: TGTGCCAGCAGCCCAGACAGGAGTGGAAATTCACCCCTCCACTTT.

This clonotype has more than one count but fewer than ten. The genes are TRBV7-9 and TRBJ1-3, with a weak D call TRBD1 (5 bases). Germline V gives CDR1 SEHNR, CDR2 FQNEAQ (reference sequence). The CDR3 has 18 amino acids. Deletions cut 6 bases from V and 0 bases from J, with 21 bases between. CDR3 nucleotide sequence: TGTGCCAGCAGTTCGGGACCCGTCGGCCGTTTCTCTGGAAACACCATATATTTT. Its protein is CASSSGPVGRFSGNTIYF.

This clonotype was detected only a few times. The chain recombines TRBV11-2 with TRBJ1-1, with D possibly TRBD1 on 6 matching bases. The V and J ends lost 2 bases and 2 bases respectively, with 18 bases between them. The CDR3 sequence is 17 residues long. Per germline, CDR1 SGHAT and CDR2 FQNNGV. The CDR3 here is CASSLIRGALGNTEAFF. For the CDR3, the DNA is TGTGCCAGCAGCTTAATTCGGGGGGCTTTAGGAAACACTGAAGCTTTCTTT.

The V gene is TRBV29-1, the J gene TRBJ2-7, with 14 positions matching TRBD2. The CDR3 contains 13 residues. Germline trimming cut 8 bases from V and 5 bases from J; bases unmatched to any gene: 5. Germline V gene lookup returns CDR1 SQVTM and CDR2 ANQGSEA. The CDR3, as DNA: TGCAGCTTGCGACTAGCGGGAGGGAACGAGCAGTACTTC. Residues: CSLRLAGGNEQYF.

About this clonotype itself: A much larger clone differs by one base, so this may be a read error. The rearrangement joins TRBV12-3 or TRBV12-4 to TRBJ1-4; the match to TRBD1 covers 11 bases. This CDR3 is built from 16 residues. The CDR3 DNA reads as TGTGCCAGCACTTTACCCCCGGGACAGGGGGACGAAAAACTGTTTTTT. It specifies CASTLPPGQGDEKLFF.

V gene TRBV20-1 combines with J gene TRBJ2-1, with D hard to call. The CDR3 has 12 amino acids. V was shortened by 6 bases and J by 4 bases, with 10 bases between the two germline ends. CDR1 is DFQATT and CDR2 is SNEGSKA in the germline V gene (reference sequence). The CDR3 nucleotides read TGCAGTGCCACGACCATGTACAATGAGCAGTTCTTC. Its protein product is CSATTMYNEQFF.

The J gene is TRBJ1-1, the V gene TRBV15; a possible D gene is TRBD1 (6 bases). This CDR3 spans 14 amino acids. Germline V gene sequence: CDR1 LNHNV, CDR2 YYDKDF (reference sequence). V lost 5 bases and J 0 bases, leaving 10 bases between the germline ends. CDR3 bases: TGTGCCACCAGCGAGGACAGATTGAACACTGAAGCTTTCTTT. The encoded protein is CATSEDRLNTEAFF.

The table lists this clonotype with a few counts. This sequence joins TRBV28 and TRBJ2-4; 7 bases line up with TRBD2. In germline, CDR1 is MDHEN, CDR2 SYDVKM. V was pared by 7 bases and J by 0 bases, with 9 bases of the junction left unmatched. This CDR3 has 16 amino acids. The CDR3 protein is CASNFQGGVAKNIQYF. The CDR3 DNA reads TGTGCCAGCAATTTTCAGGGAGGGGTAGCCAAAAACATTCAGTACTTC.

This clonotype has a handful of counts. V and J are TRBV19 and TRBJ1-5; D is perhaps TRBD1 (6 bases). Looked up from germline, CDR1 is LNHDA and CDR2 is SQIVND (reference sequence). The CDR3 extends over 17 amino acids. V gave up 5 bases and J gave up 2 bases, with 19 bases separating them. This CDR3 reads CASSPHWAGEGNQPQHF. CDR3 in DNA: TGTGCCAGTAGTCCGCACTGGGCAGGGGAAGGCAATCAGCCCCAGCATTTT.